This TCR beta chain was documented in a study of blood T cell repertoires in COVID-19. The wider study: Sources were T cells, B-cell-depleted T cells, or PBMCs; the material itself was cDNA or gDNA.

The CDR3 sequence is 16 residues long. Trimming left V 0 bases short and J 4 bases short, with 13 bases between. The germline CDR1 and CDR2 sequences are MNHEY and SVGAGI. In its sample, this clone was seen once. Clones were read by immunoSEQ multiplex PCR, and TCRdb kept only the in-frame ones, dropping some. Seen here are 400,000 to 500,000 clones, about 88% observed once, and the top ten hold approximately 1.5%. All exposed participants met a person with COVID-19 within 2 weeks before entering the study. The chain is built from TRBV6-5 and TRBJ1-3; D is uncertain. Sequencing used PBMCs or T cells enriched from blood (not recorded which). The source of this sequence is a young woman who had been exposed to COVID-19. Here the CDR3 DNA reads TGTGCCAGCAGTTACTCATGGCGAGGGCCCGGAAACACCATATATTTT. Translated, it gives CASSYSWRGPGNTIYF.